Here is one TCR beta chain with its context. The method was immunoSEQ multiplex PCR; TCRdb's version includes in-frame clones alone and lacks a portion of them. The table shows approximately 230,000 clones, with just under 85% occurring only once. These data come from a study of blood T cell repertoires in COVID-19. Study context: From T cells, B-cell-depleted T cells, or PBMCs came the material, which was cDNA or gDNA.

This CDR3 is built from 15 residues. The V gene lost 5 bases and the J gene lost 5 bases, with 18 bases spanning the gap. Germline V gene lookup returns CDR1 SGHTA and CDR2 FQGTGA. This TCR was sampled from a man of 80 years or more with acute or convalescent COVID-19. Sequencing was performed on peripheral blood. The rearrangement uses TRBV7-3 and TRBJ2-5; a possible D gene is TRBD1 (6 bases). In DNA form, the CDR3 reads TGTGCCAGCAGCCACCGGGGACAACTGGGGGAGACCCAGTACTTC. This translates into CASSHRGQLGETQYF.